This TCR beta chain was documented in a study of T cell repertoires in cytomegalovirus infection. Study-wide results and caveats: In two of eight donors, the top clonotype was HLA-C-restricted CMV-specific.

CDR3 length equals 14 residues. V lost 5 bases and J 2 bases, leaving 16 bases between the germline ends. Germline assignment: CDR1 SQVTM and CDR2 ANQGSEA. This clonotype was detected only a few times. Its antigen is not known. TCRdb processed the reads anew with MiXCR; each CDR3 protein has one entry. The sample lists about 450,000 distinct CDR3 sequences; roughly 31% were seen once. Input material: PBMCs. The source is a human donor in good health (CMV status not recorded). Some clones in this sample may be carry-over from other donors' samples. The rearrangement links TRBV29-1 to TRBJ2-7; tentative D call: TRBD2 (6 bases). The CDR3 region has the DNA TGCAGCGTTAGGAGGGGTGGGCAGACCTACGAGCAGTACTTC. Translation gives CSVRRGGQTYEQYF.